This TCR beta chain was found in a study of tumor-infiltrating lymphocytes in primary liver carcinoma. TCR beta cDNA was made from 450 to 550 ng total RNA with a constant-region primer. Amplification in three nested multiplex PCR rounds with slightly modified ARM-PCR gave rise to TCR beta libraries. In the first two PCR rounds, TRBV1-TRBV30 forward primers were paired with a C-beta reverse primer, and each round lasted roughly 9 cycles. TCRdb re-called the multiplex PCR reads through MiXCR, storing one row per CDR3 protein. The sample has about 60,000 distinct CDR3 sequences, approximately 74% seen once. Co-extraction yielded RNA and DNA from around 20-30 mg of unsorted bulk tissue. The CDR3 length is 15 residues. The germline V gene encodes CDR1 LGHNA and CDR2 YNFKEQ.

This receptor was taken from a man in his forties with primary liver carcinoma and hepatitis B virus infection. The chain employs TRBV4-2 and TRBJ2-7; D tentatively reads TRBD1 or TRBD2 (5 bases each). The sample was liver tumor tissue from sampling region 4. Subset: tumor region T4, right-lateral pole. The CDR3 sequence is CISSQDKGSGYEQYF. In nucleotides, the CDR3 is TGTATCAGCAGCCAAGACAAGGGGAGCGGCTACGAGCAGTACTTC.